This entry lists 24 T cell receptor beta chains sequenced from one sample in a study of T-cell reconstitution after alpha-beta-depleted transplantation in children. This sample's TCRbeta library carried unique molecular identifier barcodes. MiXCR, run by TCRdb on the PCR reads, gives a single entry per CDR3 protein. The table records 600,000 to 700,000 distinct CDR3 sequences, 13% of them present only once. The sample here was PBMCs, taken before TCRalphabeta/CD19-depleted stem cell transplant. The receptors stem from a girl aged 2 to 9 with congenital amegakaryocytic thrombocytopenia, due to receive a stem cell transplant.

There are many counts of this clonotype. The V and J genes are TRBV20-1 and TRBJ1-1; D uncertain. In germline, CDR1 is DFQATT, CDR2 SNEGSKA (reference sequence). Trimming took 4 bases from V and 4 from J, leaving 10 bases between them. The CDR3 sequence is 12 residues long. The CDR3 DNA is TGCAGTGCTACCTACAGAGGCACTGAAGCTTTCTTT. This translates into CSATYRGTEAFF.

This clonotype was counted between two and nine times. The chain links TRBV4-2 to TRBJ2-7; D call uncertain. The germline V gene encodes CDR1 LGHNA and CDR2 YNFKEQ. The CDR3 covers 15 residues. Trimming removed 2 bases at V and 2 bases at J, with 13 bases between. In DNA form, the CDR3 reads TGTGCCAGCAGCCAACTCTTAGGGTCTACCTACGAGCAGTACTTC. Translation gives CASSQLLGSTYEQYF.

In this sample, this clonotype turned up many times. The chain carries TRBV5-1 and TRBJ2-1; D is unresolved. V lost 2 bases and J 8 bases, leaving 5 bases between the germline ends. CDR1 and CDR2 (germline): SGHRS, YFSETQ. The length of the CDR3 is 11 residues. The CDR3 DNA is TGCGCCAGCAGCTTATCCGATGAGCAGTTCTTC. Residues: CASSLSDEQFF. Using reference TRBV5-1 and TRBJ2-1 for the parts outside the CDR3, the full variable domain is KAGVTQTPRYLIKTRGQQVTLSCSPISGHRSVSWYQQTPGQGLQFLFEYFSETQRNKGNFPGRFSGRQFSNSRSEMNVSTLELGDSALYLCASSLSDEQFFGPGTRLTVL.

There are a few counts of this clonotype. The rearrangement joins TRBV2 to TRBJ2-7, with D hard to call. This CDR3 comprises 13 residues. V lost 8 bases and J 2 bases, leaving 13 bases between the germline ends. In germline, CDR1 is SNHLY, CDR2 FYNNEI. This chain's CDR3 is CASFGSTTYEQYF. The DNA for the CDR3 is TGTGCCAGCTTCGGAAGTACCACCTACGAGCAGTACTTC.

This clonotype came up a few times. The chain couples TRBV11-2 to TRBJ2-7, with D possibly TRBD2 on 6 matching bases. Deletions cut 5 bases from V and 0 bases from J, with 14 bases between. Germline V lookup: CDR1 SGHAT, CDR2 FQNNGV. This CDR3 region has 15 residues. CDR3 coding DNA: TGTGCCAGCAGCGGACTGCGGGGCCACTCCTACGAGCAGTACTTC. This codes for CASSGLRGHSYEQYF.

This clonotype was counted between two and nine times. J is TRBJ1-5 and V is TRBV2; possible D gene TRBD1, 5 bases. The CDR3 extends over 14 amino acids. V was pared by 4 bases and J by 0 bases, with 7 bases between. Germline lookup yields CDR1 SNHLY and CDR2 FYNNEI. CDR3 residues: CASSGQSSNQPQHF. The CDR3 coding sequence is TGTGCCAGCAGTGGACAGTCTAGCAATCAGCCCCAGCATTTT.

This clonotype was detected many times. This chain connects TRBV4-2 to TRBJ1-2, with D possibly matching TRBD1 (6 bases). The CDR3 covers 18 residues. Trimming left V 0 bases short and J 8 bases short, with 25 bases between. CDR1 is LGHNA and CDR2 is YNFKEQ in the germline V gene. CDR3 DNA: TGTGCCAGCAGCCAAGATTCATTGATGTCGGGGGCTGCGGGCGGCTACACCTTC. The encoded protein is CASSQDSLMSGAAGGYTF.

This clonotype was detected many times. This chain connects TRBV5-6 to TRBJ2-5; D unresolved. Germline V gives CDR1 SGHDT, CDR2 YYEEEE. The V gene lost 0 bases and the J gene lost 3 bases, with 9 bases spanning the gap. This CDR3 has 14 residues. The DNA of the CDR3 is TGTGCCAGCAGCTTGGTGGCTGCTAAAGAGACCCAGTACTTC. Translating it yields CASSLVAAKETQYF. The full variable domain, in which reference TRBV5-6 and TRBJ2-5 provide the parts outside the CDR3, is DAGVTQSPTHLIKTRGQQVTLRCSPKSGHDTVSWYQQALGQGPQFIFQYYEEEERQRGNFPDRFSGHQFPNYSSELNVNALLLGDSALYLCASSLVAAKETQYFGPGTRLLVL.

This clonotype was counted between two and nine times. The chain joins TRBV28 to TRBJ2-5; 9 bases agree with TRBD2. The CDR3 is 15 amino acids. CDR1 is MDHEN and CDR2 is SYDVKM in the germline V gene. With 6 bases clipped from V and 2 bases from J, the junction kept 7 bases outside the gene matches. CDR3 sequence: CASSGREGSQETQYF. CDR3 nucleotide sequence: TGTGCCAGCAGCGGGCGGGAGGGCTCACAAGAGACCCAGTACTTC.

J is TRBJ2-7 and V is TRBV6-5, with TRBD2 matching over 10 bases. CDR1 and CDR2 from the germline V gene are MNHEY and SVGAGI. The junction had 7 bases not matched to a gene; V was cut back by 2 bases and J by 3 bases. The CDR3 loop spans 16 amino acids. This CDR3 reads CASSYQLLAGLYEQYF. In DNA form, the CDR3 reads TGTGCCAGCAGTTACCAGTTACTAGCGGGACTCTACGAGCAGTACTTC.

This clonotype appeared a few times. The chain couples TRBV5-1 to TRBJ2-3; no clear D. Germline CDR1 is SGHRS and CDR2 is YFSETQ. The CDR3 spans 15 residues. V shed 4 bases and J shed 0 bases, with 12 bases lying between them. The CDR3 reads CASSVPRSSTDTQYF. In nucleotides, the CDR3 is TGCGCCAGCAGCGTTCCAAGGAGCAGCACAGATACGCAGTATTTT.

The gene calls are TRBV20-1 and TRBJ2-7, with 14 bases lining up with TRBD2. The trim removed 5 bases at V and 5 bases at J, leaving 8 bases unmatched. The CDR3 has 15 amino acids. Germline CDR1 reads DFQATT; CDR2 reads SNEGSKA (reference sequence). CDR3 region: CSAGGLAGAINEQYF. The DNA for the CDR3 is TGCAGTGCTGGGGGACTAGCGGGAGCAATCAACGAGCAGTACTTC.

This clonotype has at least ten counts. This chain connects TRBV29-1 to TRBJ2-1, with TRBD2 identical over 14 bases. V lost 6 bases and J lost 9; bases outside the gene matches: 10. The CDR3 loop spans 15 amino acids. Per the germline V gene, CDR1 is SQVTM and CDR2 is ANQGSEA. The CDR3 reads CSVGGLAGVLGEQFF. CDR3 nucleotide sequence: TGCAGCGTCGGGGGACTAGCGGGAGTCCTAGGTGAGCAGTTCTTC.

Concerning this clonotype: A read error may be the cause here, since a much bigger clone is one base away. This likely comes from a read error, as the CDR3 has no conserved phenylalanine or tryptophan at its end. This chain links TRBV7-2 with TRBJ2-2; no definite D call. V lost 2 bases and J 7 bases, leaving 8 bases between the germline ends. The CDR3 loop spans 13 amino acids. Germline V CDR1 and CDR2: SGHTA, FQGNSA. In nucleotides, the CDR3 is TGTGCCAGCAGCTTAATCGGCGTCGGGGAGCTGTTTCTT. It yields the protein CASSLIGVGELFL.

The genes are TRBV7-2 and TRBJ2-1; the D is unclear. Germline V gives CDR1 SGHTA, CDR2 FQGNSA. This CDR3 comprises 13 residues. Trimming took 5 bases from V and 6 from J, leaving 11 bases between them. CDR3 nucleotide sequence: TGTGCCAGCAGCCCATACACCGCCAATGAGCAGTTCTTC. Translating gives CASSPYTANEQFF.

This clonotype has ten or more counts. The chain joins TRBV5-1 to TRBJ2-1, with D perhaps TRBD2 (6 bases). In germline, CDR1 is SGHRS, CDR2 YFSETQ. The germline V and J ends were trimmed by 4 bases and 5 bases, with 22 bases remaining between them. CDR3 size: 17 residues. The CDR3 DNA follows: TGCGCCAGCAGCACCGTAGGTACTAGCCTGACGCACAATGAGCAGTTCTTC. Translated: CASSTVGTSLTHNEQFF.

This clonotype was observed many times. The gene calls are TRBV7-6 and TRBJ2-1, with D possibly matching TRBD2 (5 bases). Germline-derived CDR1 and CDR2 are SGHVS and FNYEAQ. The V gene lost 9 bases and the J gene lost 9 bases, with 18 bases spanning the gap. The CDR3 runs 13 residues. CDR3 nucleotides: TGTGCCAGGGCGGAAAGTAGCGAAGGTGAGCAGTTCTTC. Its translation: CARAESSEGEQFF.

The chain employs TRBV29-1 and TRBJ2-4; unclear D gene. The CDR3 loop spans 12 amino acids. V was pared by 4 bases and J by 4 bases, with 8 bases between. Germline V gene lookup returns CDR1 SQVTM and CDR2 ANQGSEA. The CDR3 protein is CSVVGSKNIQYF. Written as DNA, the CDR3 is TGCAGCGTTGTGGGCAGTAAAAACATTCAGTACTTC.

This chain's CDR3 is CSARAPPITYEQYF. DNA of the CDR3: TGCAGTGCTAGAGCGCCCCCTATTACCTACGAGCAGTACTTC. V is TRBV20-1 and J is TRBJ2-7; D gene unclear. CDR3 length equals 14 residues. The germline CDR1 and CDR2 sequences are DFQATT and SNEGSKA (reference sequence). V lost 1 base and J lost 2, with 12 bases in between.

J is TRBJ2-7 and V is TRBV4-1, with TRBD2 matching over 11 bases. V lost 2 bases to trimming and J lost 2 bases; unmatched junction nucleotides: 2. The CDR3 covers 15 residues. Germline V gene data show CDR1 as MGHRA and CDR2 as YSYEKL. CDR3: CASSQTTSGAYEQYF. The CDR3 nucleotides are TGCGCCAGCAGCCAAACGACTAGCGGGGCCTACGAGCAGTACTTC.

This clonotype was seen more than once but under ten times. This sequence joins TRBV19 and TRBJ2-1; the match to TRBD2 covers 8 bases. V was pared by 6 bases and J by 4 bases, with 8 bases of the junction left unmatched. There are 15 residues in the CDR3. CDR1 is LNHDA and CDR2 is SQIVND in the germline V gene (reference sequence). The CDR3 nucleotides read TGTGCCAGTAGAATGAGACTAGCGCTGTACAATGAGCAGTTCTTC. Its protein is CASRMRLALYNEQFF.

V usage is TRBV7-8 and J usage is TRBJ2-5; the D is unclear. Germline V lookup: CDR1 SGHVS, CDR2 FQNEAQ. The CDR3 has 15 residues. With 1 base removed from V and 7 bases from J, the gap between germline ends came to 16 bases. CDR3 nucleotides: TGTGCCAGCAGCTTAGAGGGCTCGGCCATCGGGACCCAGTACTTC. It translates to CASSLEGSAIGTQYF.

This clonotype was recorded many times. The chain combines TRBV29-1 with TRBJ2-1; the D gene is possibly TRBD1 (6 bases). Germline assignment: CDR1 SQVTM and CDR2 ANQGSEA. Trimming left V 3 bases short and J 6 bases short, with 15 bases between. The CDR3 totals 14 residues. The DNA of the CDR3 is TGCAGCGTTGAGAGGGTCTTACAGGGCAATGAGCAGTTCTTC. Residues: CSVERVLQGNEQFF.

This clonotype has at least ten counts. The rearrangement uses TRBV7-3 and TRBJ2-2; D is unresolved. Germline lookup yields CDR1 SGHTA and CDR2 FQGTGA. This CDR3 comprises 16 residues. V shed 5 bases and J shed 4 bases, with 17 bases lying between them. Here the CDR3 DNA reads TGTGCCAGCAGCCTACAACCGGGCCTTAGCACCGGGGAGCTGTTTTTT. Protein: CASSLQPGLSTGELFF.